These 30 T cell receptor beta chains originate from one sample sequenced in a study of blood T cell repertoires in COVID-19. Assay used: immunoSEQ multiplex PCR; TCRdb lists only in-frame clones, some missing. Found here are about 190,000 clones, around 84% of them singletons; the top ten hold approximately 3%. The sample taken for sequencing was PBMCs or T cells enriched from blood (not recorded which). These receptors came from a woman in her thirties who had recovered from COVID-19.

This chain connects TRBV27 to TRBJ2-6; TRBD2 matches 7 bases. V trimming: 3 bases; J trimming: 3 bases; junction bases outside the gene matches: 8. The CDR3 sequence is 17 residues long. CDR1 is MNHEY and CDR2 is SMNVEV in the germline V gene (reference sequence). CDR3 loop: CASSFWREPLGANVLTF. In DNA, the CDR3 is TGTGCCAGCAGTTTTTGGCGGGAGCCCCTTGGGGCCAACGTCCTGACTTTC.

CDR3 nucleotide sequence: TGTGCCAGCAGTTCGGACACCGCGTTGATGCAGTTCTTC. Translation gives CASSSDTALMQFF. The rearrangement joins TRBV12-3 or TRBV12-4 to TRBJ2-1; weak D call: TRBD1 (5 bases). The length of the CDR3 is 13 residues. The ends were cut back, 4 bases at V and 12 bases at J, with 16 bases in the middle.

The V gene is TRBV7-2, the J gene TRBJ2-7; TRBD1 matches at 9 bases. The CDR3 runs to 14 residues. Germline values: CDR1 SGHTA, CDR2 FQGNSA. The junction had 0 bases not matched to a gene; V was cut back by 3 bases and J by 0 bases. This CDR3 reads CASSLTGGSYEQYF. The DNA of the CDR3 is TGTGCCAGCAGCTTGACAGGGGGCTCCTACGAGCAGTACTTC.

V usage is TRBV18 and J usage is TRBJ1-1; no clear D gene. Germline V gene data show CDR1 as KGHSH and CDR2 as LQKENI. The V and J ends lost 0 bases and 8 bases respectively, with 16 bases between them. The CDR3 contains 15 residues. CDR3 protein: CASSPPLGRDPEAFF. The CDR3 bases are TGTGCCAGCTCACCACCGTTAGGGCGGGATCCCGAAGCTTTCTTT. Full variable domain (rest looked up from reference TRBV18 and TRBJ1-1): NAGVMQNPRHLVRRRGQEARLRCSPMKGHSHVYWYRQLPEEGLKFMVYLQKENIIDESGMPKERFSAEFPKEGPSILRIQQVVRGDSAAYFCASSPPLGRDPEAFFGQGTRLTVV.

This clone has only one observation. The CDR3 is CASSTGWGQPQHF. In DNA, the CDR3 is TGTGCCAGCAGTACAGGTTGGGGTCAGCCCCAGCATTTT. The rearrangement joins TRBV6-5 to TRBJ1-5, with D perhaps TRBD1 (5 bases). V was pared by 5 bases and J by 6 bases, with 11 bases between. This CDR3 is built from 13 residues. CDR1 is MNHEY, CDR2 SVGAGI, per germline.

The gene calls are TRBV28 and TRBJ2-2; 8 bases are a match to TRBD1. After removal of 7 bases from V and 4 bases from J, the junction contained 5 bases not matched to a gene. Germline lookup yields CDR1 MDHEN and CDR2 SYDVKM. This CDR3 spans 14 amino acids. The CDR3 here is CASTTGGGTGELFF. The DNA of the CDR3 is TGTGCCAGCACCACAGGGGGAGGCACCGGGGAGCTGTTTTTT.

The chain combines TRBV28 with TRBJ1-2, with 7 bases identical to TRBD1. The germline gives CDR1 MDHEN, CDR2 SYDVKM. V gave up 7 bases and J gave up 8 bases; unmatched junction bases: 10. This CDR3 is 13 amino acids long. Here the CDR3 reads CASTQGMAQGYTF. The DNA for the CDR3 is TGTGCCAGCACACAGGGGATGGCGCAAGGCTACACCTTC.

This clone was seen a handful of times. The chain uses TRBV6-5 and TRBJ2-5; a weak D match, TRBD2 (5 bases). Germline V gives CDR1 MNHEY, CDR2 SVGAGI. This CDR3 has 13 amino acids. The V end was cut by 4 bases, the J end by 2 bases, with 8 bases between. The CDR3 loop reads CASSWELQETQYF. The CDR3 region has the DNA TGTGCCAGCAGTTGGGAGTTACAAGAGACCCAGTACTTC.

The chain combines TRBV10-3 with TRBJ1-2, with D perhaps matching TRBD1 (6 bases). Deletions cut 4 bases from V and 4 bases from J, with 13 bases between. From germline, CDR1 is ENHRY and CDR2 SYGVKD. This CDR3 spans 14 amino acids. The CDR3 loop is CAISGTETPYGYTF. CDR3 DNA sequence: TGTGCCATCAGTGGGACAGAAACCCCCTATGGCTACACCTTC.

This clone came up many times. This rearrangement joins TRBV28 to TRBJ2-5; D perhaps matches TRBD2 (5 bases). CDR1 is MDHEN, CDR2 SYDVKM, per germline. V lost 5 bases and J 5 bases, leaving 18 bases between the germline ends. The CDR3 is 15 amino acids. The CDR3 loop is CASSRRMVLEETQYF. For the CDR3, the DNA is TGTGCCAGCAGTCGGAGGATGGTTCTTGAGGAGACCCAGTACTTC.

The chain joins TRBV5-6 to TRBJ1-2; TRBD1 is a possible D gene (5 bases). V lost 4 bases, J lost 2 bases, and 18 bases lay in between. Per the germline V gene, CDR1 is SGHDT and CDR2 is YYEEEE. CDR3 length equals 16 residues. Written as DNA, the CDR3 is TGTGCCAGCAGCGCAACCCTAGGGGTATCGAACTATGGCTACACCTTC. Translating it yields CASSATLGVSNYGYTF.

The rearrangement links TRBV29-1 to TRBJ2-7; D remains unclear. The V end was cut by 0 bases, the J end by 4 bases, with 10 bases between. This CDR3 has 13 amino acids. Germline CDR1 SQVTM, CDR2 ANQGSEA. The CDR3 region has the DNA TGCAGCGTTGAAGATGGCCAGATTTACGAGCAGTACTTC. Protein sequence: CSVEDGQIYEQYF.

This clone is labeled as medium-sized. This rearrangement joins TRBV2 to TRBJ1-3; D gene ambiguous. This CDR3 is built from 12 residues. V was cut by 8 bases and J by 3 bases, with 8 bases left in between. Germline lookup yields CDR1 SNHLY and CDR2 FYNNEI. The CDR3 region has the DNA TGTGCCAGCGGCCTTTTTGGAAACACCATATATTTT. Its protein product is CASGLFGNTIYF.

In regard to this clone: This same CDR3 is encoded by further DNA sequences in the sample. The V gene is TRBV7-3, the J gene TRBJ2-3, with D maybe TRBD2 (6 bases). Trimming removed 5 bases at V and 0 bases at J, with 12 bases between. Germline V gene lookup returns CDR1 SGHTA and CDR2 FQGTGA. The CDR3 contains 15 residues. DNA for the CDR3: TGTGCCAGCAGCCAGAGTGGGGGGAGCACAGATACGCAGTATTTT. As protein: CASSQSGGSTDTQYF. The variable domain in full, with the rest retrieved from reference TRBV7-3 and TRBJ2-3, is GAGVSQTPSNKVTEKGKYVELRCDPISGHTALYWYRQSLGQGPEFLIYFQGTGAADDSGLPNDRFFAVRPEGSVSTLKIQRTERGDSAVYLCASSQSGGSTDTQYFGPGTRLTVL.

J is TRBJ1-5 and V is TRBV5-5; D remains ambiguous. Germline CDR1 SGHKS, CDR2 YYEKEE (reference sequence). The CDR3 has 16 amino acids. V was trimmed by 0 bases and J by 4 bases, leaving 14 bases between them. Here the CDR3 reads CASSLGGSLINQPQHF. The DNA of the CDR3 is TGTGCCAGCAGCTTGGGAGGGTCGCTGATTAATCAGCCCCAGCATTTT.

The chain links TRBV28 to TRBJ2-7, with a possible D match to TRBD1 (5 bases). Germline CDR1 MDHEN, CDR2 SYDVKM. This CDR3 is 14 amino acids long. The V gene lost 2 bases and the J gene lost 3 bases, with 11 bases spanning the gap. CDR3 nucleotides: TGTGCCAGCAGTTTAGGAGACAGTAACTACGAGCAGTACTTC. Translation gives CASSLGDSNYEQYF.

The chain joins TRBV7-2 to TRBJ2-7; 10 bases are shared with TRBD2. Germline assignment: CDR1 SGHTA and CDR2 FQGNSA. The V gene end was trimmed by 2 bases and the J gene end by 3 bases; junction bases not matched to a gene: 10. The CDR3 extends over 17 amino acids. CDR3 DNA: TGTGCCAGCAGCTTATTTGTTCGGACTAGCGGACACTACGAGCAGTACTTC. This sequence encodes CASSLFVRTSGHYEQYF.

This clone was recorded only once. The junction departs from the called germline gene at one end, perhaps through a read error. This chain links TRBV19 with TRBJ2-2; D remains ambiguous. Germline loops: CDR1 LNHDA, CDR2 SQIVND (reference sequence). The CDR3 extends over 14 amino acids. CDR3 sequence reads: CASSLDRSTGELFF. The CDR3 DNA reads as TGTGCCAGTAGTTTAGATAGGAGCACCGGGGAGCTGTTTTTT.

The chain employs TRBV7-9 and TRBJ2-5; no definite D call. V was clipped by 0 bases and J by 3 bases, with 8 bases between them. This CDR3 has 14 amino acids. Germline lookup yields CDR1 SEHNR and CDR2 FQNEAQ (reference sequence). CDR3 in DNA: TGTGCCAGCAGCTTAGCGGGCAGTGAAGAGACCCAGTACTTC. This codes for CASSLAGSEETQYF.

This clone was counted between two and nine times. CDR3 sequence: CASSLGWQKNIQYF. For the CDR3, the DNA is TGTGCCAGCAGCTTAGGATGGCAGAAAAACATTCAGTACTTC. The chain uses TRBV11-1 and TRBJ2-4; D unclear. V lost 1 base to trimming and J lost 4 bases, with 8 bases between them. The germline CDR1 and CDR2 sequences are SGHAT and FQDESV (reference sequence). The CDR3 spans 14 residues. Filled out from reference TRBV11-1 and TRBJ2-4, the complete variable domain reads EAEVAQSPRYKITEKSQAVAFWCDPISGHATLYWYRQILGQGPELLVQFQDESVVDDSQLPKDRFSAERLKGVDSTLKIQPAELGDSAMYLCASSLGWQKNIQYFGAGTRLSVL.

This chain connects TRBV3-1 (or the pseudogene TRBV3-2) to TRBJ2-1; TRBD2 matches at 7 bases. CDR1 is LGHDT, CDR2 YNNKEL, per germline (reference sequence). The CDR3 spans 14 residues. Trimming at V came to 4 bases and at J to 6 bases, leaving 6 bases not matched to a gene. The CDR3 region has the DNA TGTGCCAGCAGCCGACTAGCAGCGGCCAATGAGCAGTTCTTC. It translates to CASSRLAAANEQFF.

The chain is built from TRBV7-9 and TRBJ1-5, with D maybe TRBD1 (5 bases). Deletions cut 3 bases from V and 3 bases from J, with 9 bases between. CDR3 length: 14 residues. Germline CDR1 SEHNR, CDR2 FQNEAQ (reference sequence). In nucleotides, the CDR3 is TGTGCCAGCAGCTTTGCGGGGCCCAATCAGCCCCAGCATTTT. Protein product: CASSFAGPNQPQHF.

DNA for the CDR3: TGTGCCAGCAGCCAACGGGGGAGCTACGAGCAGTACTTC. Translated, it gives CASSQRGSYEQYF. The V call is TRBV3-1 (or the pseudogene TRBV3-2), the J call TRBJ2-7; perhaps TRBD2 as D (6 bases). The CDR3 has 13 residues. Germline CDR1 LGHDT, CDR2 YNNKEL (reference sequence). Trimming took off 2 bases at V and 3 bases at J, with 8 bases between the two ends.

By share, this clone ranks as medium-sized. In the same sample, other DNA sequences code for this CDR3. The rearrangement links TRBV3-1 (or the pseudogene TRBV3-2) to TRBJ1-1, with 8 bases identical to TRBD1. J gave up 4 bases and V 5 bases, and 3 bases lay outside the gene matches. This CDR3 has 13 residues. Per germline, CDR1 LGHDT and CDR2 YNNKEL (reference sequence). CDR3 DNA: TGTGCCAGCAGCTCAACAGGGGGCACTGAAGCTTTCTTT. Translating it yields CASSSTGGTEAFF.

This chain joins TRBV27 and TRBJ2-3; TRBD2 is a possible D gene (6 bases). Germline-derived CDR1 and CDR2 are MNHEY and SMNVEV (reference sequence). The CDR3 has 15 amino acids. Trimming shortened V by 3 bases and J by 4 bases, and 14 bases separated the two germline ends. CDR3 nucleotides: TGTGCCAGCAGTTTGGCGGGGTTAGGTCCAGATACGCAGTATTTT. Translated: CASSLAGLGPDTQYF.

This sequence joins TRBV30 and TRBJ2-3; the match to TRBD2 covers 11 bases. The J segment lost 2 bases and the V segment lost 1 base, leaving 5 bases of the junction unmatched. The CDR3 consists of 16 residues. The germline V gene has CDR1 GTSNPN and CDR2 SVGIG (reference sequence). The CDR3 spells CAWSGALAGVTDTQYF. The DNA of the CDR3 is TGTGCCTGGAGTGGTGCACTAGCGGGGGTCACAGATACGCAGTATTTT.

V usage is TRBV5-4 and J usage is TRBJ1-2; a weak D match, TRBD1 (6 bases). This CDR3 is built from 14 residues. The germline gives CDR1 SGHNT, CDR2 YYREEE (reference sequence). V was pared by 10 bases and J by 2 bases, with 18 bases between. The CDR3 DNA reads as TGTGCCTATGAGGGGGGGCGCGAGAACTATGGCTACACCTTC. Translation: CAYEGGRENYGYTF.

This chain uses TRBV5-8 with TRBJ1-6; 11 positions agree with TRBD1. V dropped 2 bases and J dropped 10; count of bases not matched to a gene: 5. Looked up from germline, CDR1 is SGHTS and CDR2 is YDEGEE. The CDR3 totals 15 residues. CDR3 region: CASSFRGQGDSPLHF. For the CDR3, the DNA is TGTGCCAGCAGCTTTAGGGGACAGGGGGACTCACCCCTCCACTTT.

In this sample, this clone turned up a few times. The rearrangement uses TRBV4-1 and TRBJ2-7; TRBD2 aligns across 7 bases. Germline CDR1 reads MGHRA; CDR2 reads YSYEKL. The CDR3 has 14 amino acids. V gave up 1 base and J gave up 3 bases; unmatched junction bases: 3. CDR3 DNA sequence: TGCGCCAGCAGCCAAGGAGGACTAGTCTACGAGCAGTACTTC. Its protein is CASSQGGLVYEQYF.

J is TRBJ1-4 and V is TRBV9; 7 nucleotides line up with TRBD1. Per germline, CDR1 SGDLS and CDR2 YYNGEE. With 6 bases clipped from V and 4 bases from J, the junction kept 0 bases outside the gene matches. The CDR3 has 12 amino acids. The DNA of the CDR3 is TGTGCCAGCAACAGGGGTAATGAAAAACTGTTTTTT. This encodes CASNRGNEKLFF.